This T cell receptor beta chain originates from a study of radiotherapy plus CTLA-4 blockade in lung cancer. Study context: Objective responses arose in 18% of patients, and under 40% experienced disease control. The study's findings and limits: The authors reported that early blood T cell clone dynamics, with interferon-beta, best predicted response.

Lung cancer patients with chemo-refractory metastatic non-small-cell disease were given focal radiation plus CTLA-4 blockade with ipilimumab. TCRdb keeps only in-frame clones here, not all; method: immunoSEQ multiplex PCR. In the table there are 49,000 or so clones, approximately 76% of which are singletons. Regarding this clone: The antigen is unknown.

Trimming pared 1 base from V and 5 bases from J, leaving 5 bases between. Germline-derived CDR1 and CDR2 are SNHLY and FYNNEI. The CDR3 runs to 12 residues. This rearrangement joins TRBV2 to TRBJ2-5; no firm D call. Material: peripheral blood, obtained from a patient treated with radiotherapy plus ipilimumab. This TCR was sampled from a human donor with non-small cell lung cancer who had stable disease on radiotherapy plus ipilimumab. In DNA form, the CDR3 reads TGTGCCAGCAGTGAAGTCAGTGAGACCCAGTACTTC. As protein: CASSEVSETQYF.